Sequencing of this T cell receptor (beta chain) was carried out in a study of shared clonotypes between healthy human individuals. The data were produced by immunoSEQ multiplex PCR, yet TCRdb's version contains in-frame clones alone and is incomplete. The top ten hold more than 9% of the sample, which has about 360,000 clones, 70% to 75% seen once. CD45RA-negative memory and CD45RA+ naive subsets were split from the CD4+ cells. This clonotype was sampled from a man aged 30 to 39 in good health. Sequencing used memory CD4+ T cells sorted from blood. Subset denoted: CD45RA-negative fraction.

CDR3 bases: TGTGCCAGCAGGGCCGACATCGGAAACACCATATATTTT. This gives the protein CASRADIGNTIYF. The chain combines TRBV9 with TRBJ1-3, with D unresolved. The V end lost 5 bases, the J end lost 4 bases, and 10 bases lay between the germline ends. Per germline, CDR1 SGDLS and CDR2 YYNGEE. CDR3 size: 13 residues.